This T cell receptor (beta chain) is drawn from a study of identical twins (dated by TCRdb to about 2016). Broadly, across the study: The study deep-sequenced TCR alpha and beta repertoires from monozygotic twins, unrelated adults of various ages and cord blood to test whether fetal clonotypes persist. Replicate twin experiments were performed at different times using different library preparation protocols to rule out contamination. Broader findings and caveats from the paper: Invariant T cells such as MAIT and iNKT could partly confound zero-insertion analyses, although diverse VJ usage argued against such confounding for most clonotypes. Compared with coincidental sharing between unrelated individuals, out-of-frame TCR alpha sequences shared between twins had an excess of sequences with low generation probability. A weaker excess of twin sharing was found in beta out-of-frame sequences because the signal-to-noise ratio was lowered by fewer shared sequences. Fewer insertions were carried by abundant cord blood beta clonotypes; a weaker similar trend was observed in young adult naive repertoires, while no such trend was observed in memory repertoires. Conclusions relied on cross-sectional statistical analysis, since the same donors could not be followed over many years. In monozygotic twins, out-of-frame TCR alpha sharing was systematically underestimated by recombination models, although the models agreed with sharing between unrelated individuals.

Every donor in the study was a healthy Caucasian. The twin cohort comprised three pairs of female monozygotic twins, all aged roughly 18 to 29 years. CD4+ and CD8+ T cell populations were isolated with positive isolation kits from Invitrogen. Reading the germline V gene (reference sequence) gives CDR1 SEHNR and CDR2 FQNEAQ. Counted from cysteine to phenylalanine, this CDR3 has 15 amino acids. CDR3 DNA only is kept here, 45 bases in frame from base 1. Trimming leaves V shorter by 0 bases and J shorter by 6 bases, with the junction holding 7 bases beyond the gene matches. Library method: 5' RACE. For sequencing, an Illumina HiSeq 2000 was employed. Template switching introduced a universal primer binding site; the final cDNA contained a unique molecular identifier, enabling accurate counting of TCR cDNA molecules. Specific primers in the conserved constant-segment region were used to synthesize first-strand cDNA for TCR alpha and beta chains. Each cDNA library was double barcoded, with a SMART-Mk sample barcode plus Illumina barcodes, to control for contamination. TruSeq adapter sequences and Illumina sample barcodes were added in two successive PCR steps. Sequencing of the TCR alpha and beta cDNA libraries was done on the Illumina HiSeq platform using custom primers. The authors processed their data as follows. Raw reads were processed with MiGEC to extract unique molecular identifiers, and MiXCR was used to determine CDR3 positions. For each individual, recombination models were inferred using an EM algorithm with the repgenHMM and IGoR tools. Shared clonotypes were analyzed with the tcR package in R, and sharing was normalized by the product of cloneset sizes. To study raw recombination without the effects of thymic and clonal selection, out-of-frame nonproductive sequences were analyzed. TCRdb passed the public sequencing reads through fastp at Q25 and MiXCR, retaining productive beta sequences. Records with the same CDR3 protein are collapsed into one entry carrying the most frequent genes and DNA. It is TCRdb's table, rather than the study itself, that gives the V and J calls and clone size. The sample table contains about 550,000 distinct CDR3 sequences; only one count was recorded for 20% to 25% of them. Together, the top ten hold 0.45% to 0.5% of the sample.

Points on this clonotype: Its antigen specificity is not known. No base quality information exists; no much larger clone differs at one position.

A further study also used this sample, focusing on yellow fever vaccine responses in identical twins. Per that second paper: The T cell response to vaccination in identical twins was reported by the authors to appear partly convergent and partly personalized. In the study, vaccine-responding T cell clones were precisely tracked in identical twins.

The V gene is TRBV7-9 and the J gene is TRBJ2-7, with 8 junctional bases fitting TRBD2. The source is a woman aged 18-29 years in good health. Sequencing used CD4+ T cells sorted from blood. Here the CDR3 is given as CASSLATGTSGEQYF. The sequence in DNA is TGTGCCAGCAGCTTAGCGACCGGGACTAGTGGCGAGCAGTACTTC.